This T cell receptor beta chain was sequenced during a study of neurological immune-mediated disorders. Synthesis of cDNA used 5'RACE (with 10-nucleotide random UMIs). Whenever a sequencing run was performed, it yielded over 190 million TCR-beta sequences from 15-18 subjects. TCRdb independently ran MiXCR on the 5' RACE reads; one entry per CDR3 protein. The table records fewer than 35,000 distinct CDR3 sequences, 13% of them present only once. This clonotype came up many times. The CDR3 has 16 amino acids. The J segment lost 3 bases and the V segment lost 2 bases, leaving 4 bases of the junction unmatched. Per germline, CDR1 SGDLS and CDR2 YYNGEE. Time point described: longitudinal time-point 2. Healthy controls were blood bank volunteers in Maryland, USA. From 2 million PBMCs stored at -80 C, the unsorted libraries were generated.

Sequencing was performed on PBMCs. This receptor was obtained from a woman in her thirties or forties in good health. The chain joins TRBV9 to TRBJ2-7; the match to TRBD2 covers 14 bases. CDR3 in DNA: TGTGCCAGCAGCGTTGGGACTAGCGGGGGCAACTACGAGCAGTACTTC. The encoded protein is CASSVGTSGGNYEQYF.